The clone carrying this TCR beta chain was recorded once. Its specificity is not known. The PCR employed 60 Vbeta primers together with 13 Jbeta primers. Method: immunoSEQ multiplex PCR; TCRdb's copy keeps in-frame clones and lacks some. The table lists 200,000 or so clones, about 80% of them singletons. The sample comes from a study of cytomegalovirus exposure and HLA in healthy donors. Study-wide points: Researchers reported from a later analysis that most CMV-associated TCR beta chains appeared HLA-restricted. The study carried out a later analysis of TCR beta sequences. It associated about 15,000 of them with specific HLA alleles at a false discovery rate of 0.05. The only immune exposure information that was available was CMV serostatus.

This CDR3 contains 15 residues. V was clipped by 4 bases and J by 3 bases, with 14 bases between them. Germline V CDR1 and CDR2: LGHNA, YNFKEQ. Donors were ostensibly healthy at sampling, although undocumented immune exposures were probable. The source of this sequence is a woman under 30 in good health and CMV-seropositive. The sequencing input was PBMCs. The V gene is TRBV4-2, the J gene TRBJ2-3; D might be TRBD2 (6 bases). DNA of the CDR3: TGTGCCAGCAGCCTTTCACTAGCAGTTACAGATACGCAGTATTTT. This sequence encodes CASSLSLAVTDTQYF.